Listed here are 5 T cell receptor beta chains from one sample, sequenced in a study of low-dose radiotherapy and immunotherapy resistance in tumors. Time point denoted: after trial treatment. Treatment described: LDRT plus nivolumab, ipilimumab, low-dose cyclophosphamide and aspirin (RACIN trial). cDNA synthesis used a TRAV/TRBV-specific primer set for both chains. The authors amplified TCRs for about 18 PCR cycles with a constant-region primer and a V-primer adapter. TCRdb re-derived calls from the reads in MiXCR, one entry per CDR3 protein. This table holds under 35,000 distinct CDR3 sequences, about 49% found once. The sample consisted of PBMCs, taken after low-dose radiotherapy plus immunotherapy. These receptors all come from a male donor with gallbladder cancer.

This rearrangement joins TRBV5-4 to TRBJ1-5; 7 bases are shared with TRBD1. The CDR3 has 17 amino acids. The germline CDR1 and CDR2 sequences are SGHNT and YYREEE (reference sequence). V dropped 1 base and J dropped 3; count of bases not matched to a gene: 10. This CDR3 is CASSLYSGTEPNQPQHF. The CDR3, as DNA: TGTGCCAGCAGCTTGTATTCCGGGACAGAACCCAATCAGCCCCAGCATTTT.

With respect to this clonotype: Given a much more abundant clone one base away, this may be a read error. This sequence joins TRBV13 and TRBJ1-5, with D perhaps matching TRBD1 (5 bases). The CDR3 extends over 15 amino acids. Germline V gives CDR1 PRHDT, CDR2 FYEKMQ (reference sequence). This CDR3 is CASRPDMEPGQPRHF. In DNA form, the CDR3 reads TGTGCCAGCAGGCCGGATATGGAACCAGGGCAGCCCCGGCATTTT.

This clonotype was counted at least ten times. V and J are TRBV20-1 and TRBJ2-3, with 8 nucleotides matching TRBD2. Per germline, CDR1 DFQATT and CDR2 SNEGSKA (reference sequence). This CDR3 comprises 17 residues. The junction had 10 bases not matched to a gene; V was cut back by 0 bases and J by 2 bases. CDR3 bases: TGCAGTGCTAGAGATCGAGCGGGGGAGATGATCACAGATACGCAGTATTTT. Protein sequence: CSARDRAGEMITDTQYF.

This clonotype is classed as medium-sized. The chain recombines TRBV14 with TRBJ2-7, with 10 bases lining up with TRBD2. V was clipped by 4 bases and J by 5 bases; unmatched bases: 8. CDR1 is SGHDN and CDR2 is FVKESK in the germline V gene. The CDR3 spans 15 residues. CDR3 loop: CASSPSGLASHEQYF. CDR3 bases: TGTGCCAGCAGCCCTTCGGGACTAGCGAGTCACGAGCAGTACTTC.

This chain uses TRBV27 with TRBJ1-4; TRBD1 matches at 9 bases. The germline CDR1 and CDR2 sequences are MNHEY and SMNVEV (reference sequence). The CDR3 contains 16 residues. V gave up 4 bases and J gave up 7 bases; unmatched junction bases: 10. This CDR3 reads CASSSPGQGLGEKLFF. The CDR3 DNA is TGTGCCAGCAGTTCTCCGGGACAGGGTTTGGGTGAAAAACTGTTTTTT.